These 10 T cell receptor beta chains originate from one sample sequenced in a study of Graves' ophthalmopathy and Graves' hyperthyroidism (dated by TCRdb to the late 2010s). TCRdb shows the sequencer as Illumina HiSeq 2000. For repertoire sequencing, TCR beta CDR3 regions were amplified from RNA transcripts. The first round of RT-PCR was done with HTBI primers and the Qiagen OneStep RT-PCR kit, and was followed by a second round of multiplex PCR, then size selection and purification. TCRdb itself trimmed the public reads at Q25 with fastp, ran MiXCR and retained productive beta chains. Each record represents a unique CDR3 protein, reported with the most common genes and DNA among its rows. Counted in this sample were 600,000 to 950,000 distinct CDR3 sequences; 40% of them appeared once. The ten most abundant clones make up 44% of the sample. The sequencing sample was made of peripheral blood. These receptor sequences come from an adult man with Graves' ophthalmopathy.

With respect to this clonotype: Mismatch with germline at one junction end may stem from a read error. V and J are TRBV5-1 and TRBJ1-6, with 7 bases lining up with TRBD1. The CDR3 is 16 residues long. Germline CDR1 reads SGHRS; CDR2 reads YFSETQ. CDR3 residues: CASSLGTGPYSSPLHF. The CDR3 DNA reads as TGCGCCAGCAGCTTGGGGACAGGACCTTATAGTTCACCCCTCCACTTT. The full variable domain, in which reference TRBV5-1 and TRBJ1-6 provide the parts outside the CDR3, is KAGVTQTPRYLIKTRGQQVTLSCSPISGHRSVSWYQQTPGQGLQFLFEYFSETQRNKGNFPGRFSGRQFSNSRSEMNVSTLELGDSALYLCASSLGTGPYSSPLHFGNGTRLTVT.

This clonotype has a handful of counts. The V call is TRBV11-2, the J call TRBJ2-7; TRBD1 aligns across 7 bases. This CDR3 comprises 13 residues. From germline, CDR1 is SGHAT and CDR2 FQNNGV. The junction had 4 bases not matched to a gene; V was cut back by 6 bases and J by 2 bases. CDR3 amino acids: CASRDDRAYEQYF. The CDR3 nucleotides are TGTGCCAGCAGGGACGACAGGGCCTACGAGCAGTACTTC.

The V call is TRBV19, the J call TRBJ2-5, with 10 bases that match TRBD1. V lost 5 bases and J lost 5; bases outside the gene matches: 14. The CDR3 consists of 17 residues. Germline values: CDR1 LNHDA, CDR2 SQIVND (reference sequence). CDR3 loop: CASSSHYRTGGLETQYF. The CDR3 coding sequence is TGTGCCAGTAGTTCCCACTACCGGACAGGGGGTCTGGAGACCCAGTACTTC.

This clonotype was observed many times. CDR3 bases: TGTGCCACCAGCAGAGAGCGAGCGGAGACCCAGTACTTC. This encodes CATSRERAETQYF. The rearrangement joins TRBV15 to TRBJ2-5; no definite D call. Germline V gene sequence: CDR1 LNHNV, CDR2 YYDKDF (reference sequence). CDR3 length: 13 residues. Trimming left V 0 bases short and J 5 bases short, with 7 bases between.

A note on this clonotype: At one of its ends the junction is not consistent with the germline gene, which may arise from a read error. This chain uses TRBV24-1 with TRBJ1-5; D unresolved. CDR3 length equals 13 residues. The germline V gene has CDR1 KGHDR and CDR2 SFDVKD. The CDR3 region is CASSLGPSQSQHF. The CDR3 nucleotides read TGTGCCAGCAGCCTCGGGCCGTCTCAGTCCCAGCATTTT.

This chain joins TRBV20-1 and TRBJ2-7; D uncertain. Germline-derived CDR1 and CDR2 are DFQATT and SNEGSKA (reference sequence). The CDR3 spans 11 residues. V lost 4 bases, J lost 2 bases, and 6 bases lay in between. The CDR3 loop reads CSATRAYEQYF. Written as DNA, the CDR3 is TGCAGTGCTACTAGGGCCTACGAGCAGTACTTC.

The chain carries TRBV10-3 and TRBJ1-2; D unresolved. The CDR3 extends over 14 amino acids. CDR1 is ENHRY, CDR2 SYGVKD, per germline. Trimming shortened V by 11 bases and J by 2 bases, and 18 bases separated the two germline ends. CDR3 sequence reads: CAWSGHGRNYGYTF. The CDR3 DNA is TGTGCCTGGAGTGGCCACGGGAGGAACTATGGCTACACCTTC.

The chain uses TRBV15 and TRBJ2-5; D is possibly TRBD1 (6 bases). CDR1 and CDR2 from the germline V gene are LNHNV and YYDKDF (reference sequence). Trimming removed 0 bases at V and 9 bases at J, with 17 bases between. This CDR3 is built from 15 residues. Here the CDR3 DNA reads TGTGCCACCAGCAGAGAGAGGACAGCCGATCAGCCCCAGTACTTC. It yields the protein CATSRERTADQPQYF.

The chain joins TRBV9 to TRBJ2-3; unclear D gene. Germline V gives CDR1 SGDLS, CDR2 YYNGEE. V lost 4 bases and J 2 bases, leaving 23 bases between the germline ends. This CDR3 is built from 18 residues. CDR3 coding DNA: TGTGCCAGCAGCTTTACCACAGACTCCCACGACTTCACAGATACGCAGTATTTT. It yields the protein CASSFTTDSHDFTDTQYF.

The chain uses TRBV4-2 and TRBJ2-2, with D perhaps being TRBD1 or TRBD2 (5 bases each). In germline, CDR1 is LGHNA, CDR2 YNFKEQ. The CDR3 covers 16 residues. The V gene lost 4 bases and the J gene lost 2 bases, with 14 bases spanning the gap. The CDR3 is CASSRLGPTNTGELFF. DNA for the CDR3: TGTGCCAGCAGCCGCCTGGGACCTACTAACACCGGGGAGCTGTTTTTT.